This TCR beta chain was sequenced in a study of T cells expressing NK-cell markers. The CDR3 consists of 14 residues. The V gene's germline CDR1 is WSHSY and CDR2 SAAADI. Reanalyzing the 5' RACE reads, TCRdb keeps one entry per CDR3 protein, without DNA. The sample totals 150,000 to 170,000 distinct CDR3 sequences. The chain uses TRBV10-2 and TRBJ1-4; TCRdb indicates TRBD1, and absent DNA this call remains unverified. This receptor was taken from a woman in her fifties or sixties in good health. The specimen was blood T cells: a sorted CD56 or NKG2C T cell subset, CD4+ or CD8+ T cells, or bulk PBMC T cells (not recorded which). Here the CDR3 reads CASRSPMGQEKLFF.